The 6 T cell receptor beta chains reported below all come from one sample, sequenced in a study of blood T cell repertoires in COVID-19. Repertoires were generated with immunoSEQ multiplex PCR, while TCRdb's copy carries only in-frame clones and drops some. Seen here are 10,000 or so clones, 80% to 90% observed once, and the top ten hold around 6%. The sample comprised peripheral blood. All receptors come from a human donor in a cohort sampled during active COVID-19.

This clone appeared a few times. V is TRBV5-1 and J is TRBJ1-3, with D perhaps TRBD1 (5 bases). V shed 4 bases and J shed 0 bases, with 17 bases lying between them. Per germline, CDR1 SGHRS and CDR2 YFSETQ. This CDR3 is built from 17 residues. The CDR3 reads CASSPASGGSSGNTIYF. The DNA for the CDR3 is TGCGCCAGCAGCCCCGCCAGCGGGGGGAGCTCTGGAAACACCATATATTTT.

This clone was observed once. The chain links TRBV9 to TRBJ2-5; weak D call: TRBD2 (6 bases). Trimming shortened V by 0 bases and J by 1 base, and 10 bases separated the two germline ends. The CDR3 loop spans 15 amino acids. Per the germline V gene, CDR1 is SGDLS and CDR2 is YYNGEE. The CDR3, as DNA: TGTGCCAGCAGCGTAGCCGGGGGACTCCAAGAGACCCAGTACTTC. Protein product: CASSVAGGLQETQYF.

This chain uses TRBV18 with TRBJ1-1, with TRBD1 as a possible D gene (6 bases). This CDR3 spans 16 amino acids. V was clipped by 0 bases and J by 3 bases, with 14 bases between them. Germline V gene data show CDR1 as KGHSH and CDR2 as LQKENI. CDR3 region: CASSPPGGGLDTEAFF. For the CDR3, the DNA is TGTGCCAGCTCACCACCGGGGGGGGGCTTGGACACTGAAGCTTTCTTT.

This clone was seen just once. The chain couples TRBV5-4 to TRBJ1-1; D is unclear. The CDR3 totals 14 residues. Germline V lookup: CDR1 SGHNT, CDR2 YYREEE (reference sequence). Trimming cost V 2 bases and J 2 bases, with 10 bases left between them. The CDR3: CASSFGTGNTEAFF. The CDR3, as DNA: TGTGCCAGCAGCTTCGGTACGGGAAACACTGAAGCTTTCTTT. Using reference TRBV5-4 and TRBJ1-1 for the parts outside the CDR3, the full variable domain is ETGVTQSPTHLIKTRGQQVTLRCSSQSGHNTVSWYQQALGQGPQFIFQYYREEENGRGNFPPRFSGLQFPNYSSELNVNALELDDSALYLCASSFGTGNTEAFFGQGTRLTVV.

V and J are TRBV2 and TRBJ1-4; a possible D gene is TRBD1 (6 bases). Germline V gene lookup returns CDR1 SNHLY and CDR2 FYNNEI. Trimming left V 5 bases short and J 0 bases short, with 16 bases between. CDR3 length: 17 residues. The CDR3 nucleotides read TGTGCCAGCAGTACTACAGGGAACCGGGCAACTAATGAAAAACTGTTTTTT. Translated: CASSTTGNRATNEKLFF. Variable domain in full (rest from reference TRBV2 and TRBJ1-4): EPEVTQTPSHQVTQMGQEVILRCVPISNHLYFYWYRQILGQKVEFLVSFYNNEISEKSEIFDDQFSVERPDGSNFTLKIRSTKLEDSAMYFCASSTTGNRATNEKLFFGSGTQLSVL.

The chain links TRBV7-6 to TRBJ2-3; TRBD2 matches 8 bases. The V and J ends lost 2 bases and 3 bases, in that order; junction bases with no gene match: 7. The CDR3 covers 16 residues. Germline V CDR1 and CDR2: SGHVS, FNYEAQ. The CDR3 region has the DNA TGTGCCAGCAGCTTATACGGGGGGGCCGGGACAGATACGCAGTATTTT. Translation gives CASSLYGGAGTDTQYF.